These T cell receptor beta chains were read from a single sample in a study of shared clonotypes between healthy human individuals. Profiling relied on immunoSEQ multiplex PCR, and the TCRdb table lists in-frame clones only, not all of them. Here the sample spans 550,000 to 800,000 clones, around 91% being singletons. Sequencing was performed on memory CD8+ T cells from PBMCs. The receptors shown here come from a man between 18 and 29 years old in good health. Some clones in this sample may be carry-over from other donors' samples. The CDR3 runs from the conserved cysteine through the conserved F or W. Fields, in order: D gene, clone size, V gene, J gene, CDR3 protein, CDR3 DNA. The D gene is left open where the match is weak. Not every row has a clone size; where given, it reads once, few, many or a size class.

TRBD2	once	TRBV19	TRBJ2-3	CASSIDTSGFTDTQYF	TGTGCCAGTAGTATCGATACTAGCGGGTTCACAGATACGCAGTATTTT
TRBD1	NA	TRBV19	TRBJ1-5	CASSHRDSAHQPQHF	TGTGCCAGTAGCCACCGGGACAGCGCTCATCAGCCCCAGCATTTT
TRBD2	NA	TRBV6-1	TRBJ2-5	CASSYGGSLETQYF	TGTGCCAGCTCTTACGGGGGGTCGTTAGAGACCCAGTACTTC
NA	NA	TRBV21-1	TRBJ1-5	CASSKSQGSNQPQHF	TGTGCCAGCAGCAAATCACAGGGGAGCAATCAGCCCCAGCATTTT
TRBD1	NA	TRBV5-4	TRBJ1-1	CASSFGTGFEAFF	TGTGCCAGCAGCTTCGGGACAGGTTTTGAAGCTTTCTTT
TRBD2	NA	TRBV7-3	TRBJ2-2	CASSPRPRGLAPGELFF	TGTGCCAGCAGCCCCCGACCTCGGGGACTAGCTCCCGGGGAGCTGTTTTTT
NA	NA	TRBV7-9	TRBJ2-1	CASSSSLGPAVFYNEQFF	TGTGCCAGCAGCTCGTCTCTCGGCCCAGCTGTGTTCTACAATGAGCAGTTCTTC
TRBD2	NA	TRBV7-2	TRBJ2-2	CASSSNPRLAGNTGELFF	TGTGCCAGCAGCTCGAATCCCCGGCTAGCGGGGAACACCGGGGAGCTGTTTTTT
TRBD2	once	TRBV19	TRBJ2-3	CASSIRTSGRDTQYF	TGTGCCAGTAGTATCCGGACTAGCGGGAGAGATACGCAGTATTTT
NA	NA	TRBV15	TRBJ2-7	CATSSSRRGYEQYF	TGTGCCACCAGCAGCAGCCGTAGAGGCTACGAGCAGTACTTC
TRBD1	NA	TRBV7-9	TRBJ2-3	CASSFRDRLTDTQYF	TGTGCCAGCAGCTTCAGGGACAGACTCACAGATACGCAGTATTTT
TRBD2	NA	TRBV2	TRBJ2-2	CASKVNGRDTGELFF	TGTGCCAGCAAGGTTAACGGGAGGGACACCGGGGAGCTGTTTTTT
NA	few	TRBV5-6	TRBJ2-1	CASSSPRGLSYNEQFF	TGTGCCAGCAGCTCGCCTCGGGGCCTCTCCTACAATGAGCAGTTCTTC
NA	NA	TRBV11-2	TRBJ2-3	CASSLGYTSTDTQYF	TGTGCCAGCAGCTTAGGGTATACCAGCACAGATACGCAGTATTTT
NA	NA	TRBV9	TRBJ2-1	CASSAVSGIGSYNEQFF	TGTGCCAGCAGCGCGGTCTCTGGGATTGGGTCCTACAATGAGCAGTTCTTC
TRBD1	NA	TRBV29-1	TRBJ2-5	CSVGMTGGAGETQYF	TGCAGCGTCGGTATGACAGGGGGCGCAGGAGAGACCCAGTACTTC
NA	NA	TRBV7-9	TRBJ2-6	CASSFPKPYSGANVLTF	TGTGCCAGCAGCTTCCCCAAACCTTACTCTGGGGCCAACGTCCTGACTTTC
TRBD1	few	TRBV29-1	TRBJ1-1	CSVSDRAAFF	TGCAGCGTTTCCGACAGGGCGGCTTTCTTT
TRBD1	NA	TRBV5-8	TRBJ1-5	CASSFWTGEGNQPQHF	TGTGCCAGCAGCTTTTGGACAGGCGAAGGCAATCAGCCCCAGCATTTT
TRBD1	NA	TRBV12-5	TRBJ2-3	CASGLTGGWTDTQYF	TGTGCTAGTGGTTTGACAGGGGGATGGACAGATACGCAGTATTTT
NA	few	TRBV2	TRBJ2-7	CASSEHGAPSYEQYF	TGTGCCAGCAGTGAACACGGGGCTCCCTCCTACGAGCAGTACTTC
NA	NA	TRBV9	TRBJ2-5	CASSGGAIQETQYF	TGTGCCAGCAGCGGAGGGGCTATTCAAGAGACCCAGTACTTC
NA	NA	TRBV9	TRBJ2-7	CASSVGYEQYF	TGTGCCAGCAGCGTAGGTTACGAGCAGTACTTC
NA	NA	TRBV7-9	TRBJ2-1	CASSLLGGIPYNEQFF	TGTGCCAGCAGCTTATTGGGCGGTATCCCCTACAATGAGCAGTTCTTC
NA	NA	TRBV2	TRBJ2-1	CASSEGQNLYNEQFF	TGTGCCAGCAGTGAAGGGCAAAACCTTTACAATGAGCAGTTCTTC
NA	many	TRBV7-9	TRBJ1-5	CASSPSANQPQHF	TGTGCCAGCAGCCCCAGTGCTAATCAGCCCCAGCATTTT
TRBD2	NA	TRBV6-1	TRBJ2-3	CASDTGTSGADTQYF	TGTGCCAGCGACACCGGGACTAGTGGAGCAGATACGCAGTATTTT
NA	NA	TRBV27	TRBJ2-2	CASSFLNLAGEAGELFF	TGTGCCAGCAGTTTTTTAAATCTGGCAGGGGAGGCCGGGGAGCTGTTTTTT
TRBD2	once	TRBV6-1	TRBJ2-3	CASSLSSGSADTQYF	TGTGCCAGCAGTCTAAGTAGCGGGAGTGCAGATACGCAGTATTTT
NA	NA	TRBV6-6	TRBJ2-5	CASSYSPRKETQYF	TGTGCCAGCAGTTACTCCCCCCGGAAGGAGACCCAGTACTTC
TRBD1	NA	TRBV6-5	TRBJ2-5	CASTGQGQETQYF	TGTGCCAGCACTGGACAGGGCCAAGAGACCCAGTACTTC
TRBD2	NA	TRBV28	TRBJ2-1	CASSFRLAGIYNEQFF	TGTGCCAGCAGTTTTAGACTAGCGGGAATTTACAATGAGCAGTTCTTC
TRBD1	NA	TRBV11-2	TRBJ2-1	CASSLDGPPTGINNEQFF	TGTGCCAGCAGCTTAGATGGCCCCCCGACAGGGATTAACAATGAGCAGTTCTTC
TRBD1	NA	TRBV4-1	TRBJ2-4	CASSHPGQIKNIQYF	TGCGCCAGCAGCCATCCGGGACAGATTAAAAACATTCAGTACTTC
NA	NA	TRBV29-1	TRBJ2-2	CSVEDGPGRELFF	TGCAGCGTTGAAGATGGTCCGGGGAGGGAGCTGTTTTTT
NA	NA	TRBV4-1	TRBJ1-4	CASSHLFRRDNEKLFF	TGCGCCAGCAGCCATCTCTTCAGGCGCGATAATGAAAAACTGTTTTTT
TRBD1	once	TRBV10-1	TRBJ2-7	CASSEKNRGRVSYEQYF	TGCGCCAGCAGTGAGAAAAACAGGGGCAGGGTATCCTACGAGCAGTACTTC
NA	NA	TRBV6-5	TRBJ1-2	CASRRVSSEGYTF	TGTGCCAGCAGGAGGGTTTCTTCGGAGGGCTACACCTTC
NA	NA	TRBV7-9	TRBJ1-2	CASSASRGGTSGGYTF	TGTGCCAGCAGCGCCTCAAGGGGAGGGACCTCCGGTGGCTACACCTTC
NA	NA	TRBV7-2	TRBJ2-1	CASGLWAQGGNEQFF	TGTGCCAGCGGCTTATGGGCCCAAGGTGGCAATGAGCAGTTCTTC
NA	NA	TRBV4-2	TRBJ1-1	CASSPGYTEAFF	TGTGCCAGCAGCCCAGGTTACACTGAAGCTTTCTTT
TRBD1	few	TRBV15	TRBJ1-2	CATSRVGQLPYGYTF	TGTGCCACCAGCAGAGTGGGACAGCTACCTTATGGCTACACCTTC
NA	NA	TRBV11-2	TRBJ2-7	CASSSRGGEQYF	TGTGCCAGCAGCTCCCGTGGTGGCGAGCAGTACTTC
NA	NA	TRBV18	TRBJ2-1	CASSPPASSARNNEQFF	TGTGCCAGCTCACCACCGGCTTCGTCTGCAAGGAACAATGAGCAGTTCTTC